This T cell receptor beta chain emerged from a study of early T cells in non-severe SARS-CoV-2 infection. Study-level information: Bulk RNA from unsorted whole blood was sequenced; chains were unpaired.

Germline V lookup: CDR1 LGHNA, CDR2 YNFKEQ. Unmatched junction bases numbered 11, after V lost 4 bases and J lost 3 bases. This CDR3 has 16 residues. This clonotype turned up a few times. MiXCR, applied by TCRdb to the 5' RACE reads, yields one record per CDR3 protein. The sample yields tens of thousands of distinct CDR3 sequences, 11% to 15% seen once. The clonotype comes from an adult who was a healthcare worker with PCR-confirmed SARS-CoV-2 infection or an uninfected control (not recorded which). The source material was whole blood. The chain joins TRBV4-2 to TRBJ2-7; 8 nucleotides match TRBD2. CDR3 coding DNA: TGTGCCAGCAGCCCGCTGCACCCAGCGGGGGACTACGAGCAGTACTTC. This sequence encodes CASSPLHPAGDYEQYF.